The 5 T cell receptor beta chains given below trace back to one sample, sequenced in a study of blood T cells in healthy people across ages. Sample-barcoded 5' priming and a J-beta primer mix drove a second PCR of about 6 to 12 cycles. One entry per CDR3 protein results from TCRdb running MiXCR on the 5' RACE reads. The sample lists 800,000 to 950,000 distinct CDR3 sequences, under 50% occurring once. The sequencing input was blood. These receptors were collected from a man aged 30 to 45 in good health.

The CDR3: CASSQESGDIQYF. CDR3 sequence (DNA): TGCGCCAGCAGCCAAGAATCGGGGGACATTCAGTACTTC. This chain connects TRBV4-1 to TRBJ2-4; perhaps TRBD2 as D (6 bases). Trimming shortened V by 0 bases and J by 8 bases, and 8 bases separated the two germline ends. This CDR3 contains 13 residues. Germline V CDR1 and CDR2: MGHRA, YSYEKL.

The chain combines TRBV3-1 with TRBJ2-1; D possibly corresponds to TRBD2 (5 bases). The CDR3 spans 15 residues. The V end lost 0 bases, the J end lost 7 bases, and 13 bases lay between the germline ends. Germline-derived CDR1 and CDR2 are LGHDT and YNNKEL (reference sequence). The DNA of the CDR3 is TGTGCCAGCAGCCAAGATCCGGGGTCTACGAATGAGCAGTTCTTC. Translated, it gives CASSQDPGSTNEQFF.

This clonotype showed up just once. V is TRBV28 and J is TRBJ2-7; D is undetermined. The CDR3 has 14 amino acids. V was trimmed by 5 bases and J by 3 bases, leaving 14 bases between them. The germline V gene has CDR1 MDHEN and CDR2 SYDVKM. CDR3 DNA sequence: TGTGCCAGCAGTGTATCACTGTCGTTCTACGAGCAGTACTTC. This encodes CASSVSLSFYEQYF. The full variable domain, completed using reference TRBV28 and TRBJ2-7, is DVKVTQSSRYLVKRTGEKVFLECVQDMDHENMFWYRQDPGLGLRLIYFSYDVKMKEKGDIPEGYSVSREKKERFSLILESASTNQTSMYLCASSVSLSFYEQYFGPGTRLTVT.

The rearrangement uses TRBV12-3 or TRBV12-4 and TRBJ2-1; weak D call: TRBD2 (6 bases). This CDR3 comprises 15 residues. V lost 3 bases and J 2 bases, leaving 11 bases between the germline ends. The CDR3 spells CASSFSRGTYNEQFF. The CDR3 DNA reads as TGTGCCAGCAGTTTCTCGCGCGGGACCTACAATGAGCAGTTCTTC.

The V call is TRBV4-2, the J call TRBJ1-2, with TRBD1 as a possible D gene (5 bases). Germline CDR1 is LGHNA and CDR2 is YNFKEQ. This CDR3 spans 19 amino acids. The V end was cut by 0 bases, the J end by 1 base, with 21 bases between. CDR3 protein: CASSQDGAGGASYNYGYTF. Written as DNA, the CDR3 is TGTGCCAGCAGCCAAGATGGGGCGGGAGGAGCCTCGTATAACTATGGCTACACCTTC.